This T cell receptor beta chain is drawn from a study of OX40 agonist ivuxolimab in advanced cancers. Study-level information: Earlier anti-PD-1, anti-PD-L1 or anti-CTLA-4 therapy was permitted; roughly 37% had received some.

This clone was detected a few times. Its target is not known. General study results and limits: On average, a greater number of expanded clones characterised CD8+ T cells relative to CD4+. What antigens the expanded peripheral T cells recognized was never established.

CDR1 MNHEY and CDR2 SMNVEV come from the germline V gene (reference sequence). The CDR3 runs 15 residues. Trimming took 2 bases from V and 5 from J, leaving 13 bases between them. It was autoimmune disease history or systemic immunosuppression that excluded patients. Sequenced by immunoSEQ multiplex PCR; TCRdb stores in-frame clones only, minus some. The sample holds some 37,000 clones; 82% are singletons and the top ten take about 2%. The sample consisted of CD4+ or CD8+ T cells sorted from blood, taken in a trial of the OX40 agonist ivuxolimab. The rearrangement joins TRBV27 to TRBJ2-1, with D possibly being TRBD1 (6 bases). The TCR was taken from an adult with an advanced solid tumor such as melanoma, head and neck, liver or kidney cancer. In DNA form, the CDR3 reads TGTGCCAGCAGTTTAATAGGGGGTCGGGACAATGAGCAGTTCTTC. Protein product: CASSLIGGRDNEQFF.